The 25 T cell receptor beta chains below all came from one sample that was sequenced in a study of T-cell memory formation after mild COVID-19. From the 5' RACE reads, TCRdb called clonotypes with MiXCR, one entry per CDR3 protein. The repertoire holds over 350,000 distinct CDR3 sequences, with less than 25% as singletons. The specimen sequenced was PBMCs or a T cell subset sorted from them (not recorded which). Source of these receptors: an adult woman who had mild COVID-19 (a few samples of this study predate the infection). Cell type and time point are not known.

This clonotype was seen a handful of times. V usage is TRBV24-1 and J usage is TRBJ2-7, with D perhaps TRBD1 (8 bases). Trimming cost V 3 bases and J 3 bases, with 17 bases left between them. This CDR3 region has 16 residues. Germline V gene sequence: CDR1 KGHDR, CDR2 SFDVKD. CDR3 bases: TGTGCCACCAGTGATCCCACGACAGGGGAGGGCTACGAGCAGTACTTC. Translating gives CATSDPTTGEGYEQYF.

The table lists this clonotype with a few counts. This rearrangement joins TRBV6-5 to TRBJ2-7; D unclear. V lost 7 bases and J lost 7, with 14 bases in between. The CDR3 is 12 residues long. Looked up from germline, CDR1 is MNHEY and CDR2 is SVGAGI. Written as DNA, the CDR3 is TGTGCCAGCACTTCCCCCTGGGCTGAGCAGTACTTC. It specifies CASTSPWAEQYF.

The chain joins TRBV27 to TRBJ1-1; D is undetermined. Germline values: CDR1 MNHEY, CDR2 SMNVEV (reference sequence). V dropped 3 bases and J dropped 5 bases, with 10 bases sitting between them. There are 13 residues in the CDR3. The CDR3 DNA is TGTGCCAGCAGTTTCAACCTTGGGACTGAAGCTTTCTTT. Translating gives CASSFNLGTEAFF.

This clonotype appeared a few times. The CDR3 loop reads CASSSYGIQETQYF. The CDR3 DNA reads TGTGCCAGCAGTTCCTACGGGATCCAAGAGACCCAGTACTTC. The chain employs TRBV6-5 and TRBJ2-5; weak D call: TRBD2 (5 bases). The V end lost 4 bases, the J end lost 1 base, and 10 bases lay between the germline ends. The CDR3 is made up of 14 amino acids. Germline-derived CDR1 and CDR2 are MNHEY and SVGAGI.

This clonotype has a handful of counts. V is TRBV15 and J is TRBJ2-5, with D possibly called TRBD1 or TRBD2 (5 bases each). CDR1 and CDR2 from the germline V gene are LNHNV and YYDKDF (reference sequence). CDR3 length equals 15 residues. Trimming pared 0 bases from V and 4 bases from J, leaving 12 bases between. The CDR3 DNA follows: TGTGCCACCAGCAGAGATCCGGGGACGGGAGAGACCCAGTACTTC. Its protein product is CATSRDPGTGETQYF.

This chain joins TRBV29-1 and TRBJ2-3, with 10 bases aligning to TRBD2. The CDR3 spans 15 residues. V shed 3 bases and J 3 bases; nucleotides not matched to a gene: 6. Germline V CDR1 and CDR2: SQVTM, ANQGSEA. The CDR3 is CSVDGLAVITDTQYF. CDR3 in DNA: TGCAGCGTTGACGGACTAGCGGTAATTACAGATACGCAGTATTTT.

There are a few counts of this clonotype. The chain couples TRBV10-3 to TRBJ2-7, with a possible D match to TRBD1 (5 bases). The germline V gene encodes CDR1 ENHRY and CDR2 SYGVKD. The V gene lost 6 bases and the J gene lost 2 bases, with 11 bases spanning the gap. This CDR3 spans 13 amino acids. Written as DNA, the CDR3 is TGTGCCATCAGCATTGACAGCGCCTACGAGCAGTACTTC. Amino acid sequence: CAISIDSAYEQYF.

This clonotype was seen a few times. As DNA, the CDR3 is TGCAGTGCACCAGGACAGACGAACACTGAAGCTTTCTTT. Translation: CSAPGQTNTEAFF. The V and J genes are TRBV20-1 and TRBJ1-1; TRBD1 might be the D (6 bases). V was shortened by 6 bases and J by 1 base, with 12 bases between the two germline ends. Germline V gene lookup returns CDR1 DFQATT and CDR2 SNEGSKA (reference sequence). The CDR3 runs 13 residues.

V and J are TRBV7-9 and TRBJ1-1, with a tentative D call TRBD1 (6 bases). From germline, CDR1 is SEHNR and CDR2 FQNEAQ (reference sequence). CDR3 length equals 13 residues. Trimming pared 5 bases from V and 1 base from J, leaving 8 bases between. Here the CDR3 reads CASSNRANTEAFF. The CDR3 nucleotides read TGTGCCAGCAGCAACAGGGCGAACACTGAAGCTTTCTTT. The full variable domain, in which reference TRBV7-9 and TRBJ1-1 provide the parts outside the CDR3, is DTGVSQNPRHKITKRGQNVTFRCDPISEHNRLYWYRQTLGQGPEFLTYFQNEAQLEKSRLLSDRFSAERPKGSFSTLEIQRTEQGDSAMYLCASSNRANTEAFFGQGTRLTVV.

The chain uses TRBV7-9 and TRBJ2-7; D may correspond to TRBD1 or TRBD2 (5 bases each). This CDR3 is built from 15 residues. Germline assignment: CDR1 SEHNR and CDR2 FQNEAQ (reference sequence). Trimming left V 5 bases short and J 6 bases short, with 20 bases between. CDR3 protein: CASSQMRGDPREQYF. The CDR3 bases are TGTGCCAGCAGCCAGATGAGGGGAGACCCTCGCGAGCAGTACTTC.

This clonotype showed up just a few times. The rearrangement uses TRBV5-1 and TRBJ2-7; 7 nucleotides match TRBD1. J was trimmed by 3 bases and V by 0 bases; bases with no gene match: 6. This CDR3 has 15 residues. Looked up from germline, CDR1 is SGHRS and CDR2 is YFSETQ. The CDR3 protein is CASSLEGGHYYEQYF. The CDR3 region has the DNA TGCGCCAGCAGCTTGGAAGGGGGCCACTACTACGAGCAGTACTTC.

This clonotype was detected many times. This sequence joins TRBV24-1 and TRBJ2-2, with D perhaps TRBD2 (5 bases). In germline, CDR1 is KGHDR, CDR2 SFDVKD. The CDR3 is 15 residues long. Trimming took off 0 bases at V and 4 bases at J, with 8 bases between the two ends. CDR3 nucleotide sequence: TGTGCCACCAGTGATTTGCATCGGGGCACCGGGGAGCTGTTTTTT. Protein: CATSDLHRGTGELFF.

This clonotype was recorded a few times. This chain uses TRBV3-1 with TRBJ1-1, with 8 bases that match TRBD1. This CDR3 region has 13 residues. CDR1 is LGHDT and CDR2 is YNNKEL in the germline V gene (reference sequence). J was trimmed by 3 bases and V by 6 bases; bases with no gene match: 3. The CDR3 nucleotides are TGTGCCAGCAGGGCAGGGGGCCACACTGAAGCTTTCTTT. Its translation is CASRAGGHTEAFF.

The CDR3, as DNA: TGCGCCAGCAGCTGGGGATCCGTGGATGAGCAGTTCTTC. Residues: CASSWGSVDEQFF. This sequence joins TRBV5-1 and TRBJ2-1; no clear D. CDR1 is SGHRS and CDR2 is YFSETQ in the germline V gene. The CDR3 contains 13 residues. V shed 3 bases and J shed 8 bases, with 12 bases lying between them.

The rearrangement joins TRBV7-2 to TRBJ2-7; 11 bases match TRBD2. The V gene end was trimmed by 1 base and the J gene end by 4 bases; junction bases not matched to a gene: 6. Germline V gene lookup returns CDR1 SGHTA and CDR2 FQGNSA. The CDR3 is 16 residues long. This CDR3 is CASSLGATSGAYEQYF. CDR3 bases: TGTGCCAGCAGCTTAGGGGCGACTAGCGGGGCTTACGAGCAGTACTTC.

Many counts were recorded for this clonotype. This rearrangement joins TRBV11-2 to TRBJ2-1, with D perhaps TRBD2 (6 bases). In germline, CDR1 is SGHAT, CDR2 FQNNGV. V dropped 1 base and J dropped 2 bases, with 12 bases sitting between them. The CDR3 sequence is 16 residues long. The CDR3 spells CASSLAIAAAYNEQFF. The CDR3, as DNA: TGTGCCAGCAGCTTAGCTATAGCGGCCGCCTACAATGAGCAGTTCTTC.

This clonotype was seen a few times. The CDR3 loop is CASSLNRVETQYF. For the CDR3, the DNA is TGTGCCAGCAGCCTGAACAGGGTGGAGACCCAGTACTTC. The chain is built from TRBV7-9 and TRBJ2-5; the D gene is possibly TRBD1 (6 bases). CDR3 length: 13 residues. The V end lost 5 bases, the J end lost 5 bases, and 12 bases lay between the germline ends. The germline V gene encodes CDR1 SEHNR and CDR2 FQNEAQ (reference sequence). The full variable domain, rest sourced from reference TRBV7-9 and TRBJ2-5, is DTGVSQNPRHKITKRGQNVTFRCDPISEHNRLYWYRQTLGQGPEFLTYFQNEAQLEKSRLLSDRFSAERPKGSFSTLEIQRTEQGDSAMYLCASSLNRVETQYFGPGTRLLVL.

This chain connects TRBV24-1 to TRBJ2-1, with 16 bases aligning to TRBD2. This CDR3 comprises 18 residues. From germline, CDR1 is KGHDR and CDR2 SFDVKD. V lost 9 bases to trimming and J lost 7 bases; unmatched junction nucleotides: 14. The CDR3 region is CATRKGLAGGPGRNEQFF. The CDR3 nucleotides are TGTGCCACCCGTAAGGGACTAGCGGGAGGGCCAGGGAGGAATGAGCAGTTCTTC.

This CDR3 is CASSYENTGELFF. Written as DNA, the CDR3 is TGTGCCAGCAGTTATGAGAACACCGGGGAGCTGTTTTTT. The rearrangement uses TRBV6-6 and TRBJ2-2, with unresolved D. Germline lookup yields CDR1 MNHNY and CDR2 SVGAGI (reference sequence). V lost 3 bases, J lost 1 base, and 3 bases lay in between. The CDR3 has 13 residues.

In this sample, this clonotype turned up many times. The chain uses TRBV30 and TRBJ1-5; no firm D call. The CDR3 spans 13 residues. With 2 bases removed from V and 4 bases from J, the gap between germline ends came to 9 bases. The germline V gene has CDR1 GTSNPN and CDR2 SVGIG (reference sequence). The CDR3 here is CAWSRAGNQPQHF. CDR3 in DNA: TGTGCCTGGAGTAGGGCAGGTAATCAGCCCCAGCATTTT.

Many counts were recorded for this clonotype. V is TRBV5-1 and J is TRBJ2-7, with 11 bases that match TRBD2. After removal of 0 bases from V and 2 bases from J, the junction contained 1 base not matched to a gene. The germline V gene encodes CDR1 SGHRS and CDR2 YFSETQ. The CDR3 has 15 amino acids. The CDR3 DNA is TGCGCCAGCAGCTTGGGACTAGCGGGGACCTACGAGCAGTACTTC. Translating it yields CASSLGLAGTYEQYF.

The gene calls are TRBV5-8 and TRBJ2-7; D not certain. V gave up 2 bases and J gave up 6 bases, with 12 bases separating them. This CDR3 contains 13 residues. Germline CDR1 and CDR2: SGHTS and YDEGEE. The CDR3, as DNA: TGTGCCAGCAGCTTACAACGGGCAGGCGAGCAGTACTTC. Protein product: CASSLQRAGEQYF.

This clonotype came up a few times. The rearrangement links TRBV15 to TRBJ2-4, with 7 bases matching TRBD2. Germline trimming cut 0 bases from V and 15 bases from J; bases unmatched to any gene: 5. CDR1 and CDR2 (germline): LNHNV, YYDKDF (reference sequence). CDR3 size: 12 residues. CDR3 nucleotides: TGTGCCACCAGCAGAGATCACAGCGGGATGTACTTC. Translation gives CATSRDHSGMYF. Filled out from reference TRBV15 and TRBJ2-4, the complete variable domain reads DAMVIQNPRYQVTQFGKPVTLSCSQTLNHNVMYWYQQKSSQAPKLLFHYYDKDFNNEADTPDNFQSRRPNTSFCFLDIRSPGLGDTAMYLCATSRDHSGMYFGAGTRLSVL.

The CDR3 nucleotides read TGCGCCAGCAGCTTAGGACAGGGTCAGGATGGCTACACCTTC. This translates into CASSLGQGQDGYTF. The rearrangement links TRBV5-1 to TRBJ1-2; 8 bases match TRBD1. Germline CDR1 is SGHRS and CDR2 is YFSETQ. The J segment lost 6 bases and the V segment lost 2 bases, leaving 6 bases of the junction unmatched. The CDR3 runs 14 residues.

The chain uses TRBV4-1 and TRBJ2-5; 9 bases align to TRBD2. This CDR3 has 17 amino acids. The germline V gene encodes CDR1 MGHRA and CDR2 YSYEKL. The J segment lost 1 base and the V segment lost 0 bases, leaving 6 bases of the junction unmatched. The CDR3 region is CASSQDLSGGPQETQYF. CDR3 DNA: TGCGCCAGCAGCCAAGACCTGAGCGGGGGGCCCCAAGAGACCCAGTACTTC.